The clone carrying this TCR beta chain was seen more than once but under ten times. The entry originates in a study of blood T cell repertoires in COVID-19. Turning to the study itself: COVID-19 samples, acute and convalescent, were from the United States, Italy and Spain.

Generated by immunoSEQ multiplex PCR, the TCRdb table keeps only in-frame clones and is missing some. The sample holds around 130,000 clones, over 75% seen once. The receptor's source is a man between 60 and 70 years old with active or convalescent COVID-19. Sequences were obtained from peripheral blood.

CDR3 in DNA: TGCGCCAGCAGCCAGACACACAGCGGCATGAACACTGAAGCTTTCTTT. This sequence encodes CASSQTHSGMNTEAFF. V usage is TRBV4-3 and J usage is TRBJ1-1; D not resolved. V lost 3 bases and J lost 0, with 14 bases in between. Germline CDR1 is LGHNA and CDR2 is YSLEER. The CDR3 is made up of 16 amino acids.